These T cell receptor beta chains were read from a single sample in a study of neurological immune-mediated disorders. Each CDR3 protein is one row after TCRdb ran MiXCR on the 5' RACE reads. The sample has roughly 70,000 distinct CDR3 sequences, around 3.9% seen once. Source material: PBMCs. Receptors originate from a man younger than 45 with multiple sclerosis. Both conserved end residues are part of each CDR3. Fields, in order: CDR3 DNA, CDR3 protein, J gene, V gene, D gene, clone size. The D gene is left open where the match is weak. Not every row has a clone size; where given, it reads once, few, many or a size class.

CDR3nt: TGTGCCAGCAGCCTATGGACAGGATCACCCCTCCACTTT; CDR3aa: CASSLWTGSPLHF; j_gene: TRBJ1-6; v_gene: TRBV5-8; d_gene: TRBD1; abundance: many
CDR3nt: TGTGCCAGCAGCGTGACGGGGGGCGGCGGGGAGCTGTTTTTT; CDR3aa: CASSVTGGGGELFF; j_gene: TRBJ2-2; v_gene: TRBV9; d_gene: NA; abundance: many
CDR3nt: TGCGCCAGCAGCTTGGGGGCAGGAGACAAAAACATTCAGTACTTC; CDR3aa: CASSLGAGDKNIQYF; j_gene: TRBJ2-4; v_gene: TRBV5-1; d_gene: NA; abundance: few
CDR3nt: TGCAGTGCTAGAGGAGACAGGGCTGAAGCTTTCTTT; CDR3aa: CSARGDRAEAFF; j_gene: TRBJ1-1; v_gene: TRBV20-1; d_gene: TRBD1; abundance: many
CDR3nt: TGCGCCAGCAGCCGCAGGGAGCCGAACACCGGGGAGCTGTTTTTT; CDR3aa: CASSRREPNTGELFF; j_gene: TRBJ2-2; v_gene: TRBV5-1; d_gene: NA; abundance: many
CDR3nt: TGCAGCGTTGCCAACCTGGACAGGGAAGACAGAGCTTTCTTT; CDR3aa: CSVANLDREDRAFF; j_gene: TRBJ1-1; v_gene: TRBV29-1; d_gene: TRBD1; abundance: many
CDR3nt: TGCAGTGCTAGGTTGAGATCGGGACTGACTAAAGAGACCCAGTACTTC; CDR3aa: CSARLRSGLTKETQYF; j_gene: TRBJ2-5; v_gene: TRBV20-1; d_gene: NA; abundance: many
CDR3nt: TGTGCCAGCAGCGTCCGGGTCCCACTCGGTGAGCAGTTCTTC; CDR3aa: CASSVRVPLGEQFF; j_gene: TRBJ2-1; v_gene: TRBV7-2; d_gene: NA; abundance: many
CDR3nt: TGTGCCAGCAGCGTTGGGCTAAAGCGGGGGGCGATCTACAATGAGCAGTTCTTC; CDR3aa: CASSVGLKRGAIYNEQFF; j_gene: TRBJ2-1; v_gene: TRBV9; d_gene: TRBD2; abundance: many
CDR3nt: TGTGCCAGCAGCTTAAACCTGGCTTCTAATCCCTACCAAGAGACCCAGTACTTC; CDR3aa: CASSLNLASNPYQETQYF; j_gene: TRBJ2-5; v_gene: TRBV7-6; d_gene: NA; abundance: many
CDR3nt: TGCAGTGCTTACTCTAGATTATTGGACACCGGGGAGCTGTTTTTT; CDR3aa: CSAYSRLLDTGELFF; j_gene: TRBJ2-2; v_gene: TRBV20-1; d_gene: NA; abundance: many
CDR3nt: TGTGCCAGCAGACGACAGAGACCTAACTATGGCTACACCTTC; CDR3aa: CASRRQRPNYGYTF; j_gene: TRBJ1-2; v_gene: TRBV21-1; d_gene: NA; abundance: many
CDR3nt: TGTGCCAGCAGCCAAGTTAGGCTAACGGGGGCCAACGTCCTGACTTTC; CDR3aa: CASSQVRLTGANVLTF; j_gene: TRBJ2-6; v_gene: TRBV14; d_gene: NA; abundance: many
CDR3nt: TGCGCCAGCAGCCTACAGGATTACTCTGGGGCCAACGTCCTGACTTTC; CDR3aa: CASSLQDYSGANVLTF; j_gene: TRBJ2-6; v_gene: TRBV5-1; d_gene: NA; abundance: many
CDR3nt: TGCAGTGCTAATAGGTTAGCGGGGGAGTCCTACAATGAGCAGTTCTTC; CDR3aa: CSANRLAGESYNEQFF; j_gene: TRBJ2-1; v_gene: TRBV20-1; d_gene: TRBD2; abundance: many
CDR3nt: TGTGCCAGCGCTCCCCCAGGGGGGGGCGAGCAGTACTTC; CDR3aa: CASAPPGGGEQYF; j_gene: TRBJ2-7; v_gene: TRBV7-8; d_gene: NA; abundance: many
CDR3nt: TGTGCCAGCGTAAAGGGGGGAGCCGGGGAGCTGTTTTTT; CDR3aa: CASVKGGAGELFF; j_gene: TRBJ2-2; v_gene: TRBV7-6; d_gene: NA; abundance: NA
CDR3nt: TGTGCCAGCAGCGGACAGAGTCCCTACGAGCAGTACTTC; CDR3aa: CASSGQSPYEQYF; j_gene: TRBJ2-7; v_gene: TRBV5-5; d_gene: NA; abundance: many
CDR3nt: TGTGCCAGCAGGCCGGGACAGAGGACCTACGAGCAGTACTTC; CDR3aa: CASRPGQRTYEQYF; j_gene: TRBJ2-7; v_gene: TRBV12-3/TRBV12-4; d_gene: TRBD1; abundance: many
CDR3nt: TGCGCCAGCAGCTCGGGGACAGGGAGGTACATTCAGTACTTC; CDR3aa: CASSSGTGRYIQYF; j_gene: TRBJ2-4; v_gene: TRBV5-1; d_gene: TRBD1; abundance: many
CDR3nt: TGTGCCAGCAGCGTAGATGATCCAGGAGATACGCAGTATTTT; CDR3aa: CASSVDDPGDTQYF; j_gene: TRBJ2-3; v_gene: TRBV9; d_gene: NA; abundance: many
CDR3nt: TGTGCCAGCGGCGGATCCCCGGGATTCTCCTACAATGAGCAGTTCTTC; CDR3aa: CASGGSPGFSYNEQFF; j_gene: TRBJ2-1; v_gene: TRBV6-1; d_gene: NA; abundance: many
CDR3nt: TGCGCCAGCAGCCAAGGACATGGCAGAAACACCGGGGAGCTGTTTTTT; CDR3aa: CASSQGHGRNTGELFF; j_gene: TRBJ2-2; v_gene: TRBV4-1; d_gene: NA; abundance: many
CDR3nt: TGTGCCAGCAGTTACTCGTGGGGAGACTGGGCCTCCTACAATGAGCAGTTCTTC; CDR3aa: CASSYSWGDWASYNEQFF; j_gene: TRBJ2-1; v_gene: TRBV6-5; d_gene: NA; abundance: many
CDR3nt: TGCGCCAGCAGTGCTCTAGCCGAAAGCGCGAACACCGGGGAGCTGTTTTTT; CDR3aa: CASSALAESANTGELFF; j_gene: TRBJ2-2; v_gene: TRBV10-1; d_gene: NA; abundance: NA
CDR3nt: TGTGCCAGCAGCGTATCGCCTAGCCACACAGATACGCAGTATTTT; CDR3aa: CASSVSPSHTDTQYF; j_gene: TRBJ2-3; v_gene: TRBV9; d_gene: NA; abundance: many
CDR3nt: TGCGCCAGCAGCTCGCAGGGAGTCACCGGGGAGCTGTTTTTT; CDR3aa: CASSSQGVTGELFF; j_gene: TRBJ2-2; v_gene: TRBV5-1; d_gene: NA; abundance: many
CDR3nt: TGTGCCAGCAGTTACTCGCGGGGGGGAGAGCAGTTCTTC; CDR3aa: CASSYSRGGEQFF; j_gene: TRBJ2-1; v_gene: TRBV6-5; d_gene: TRBD2; abundance: many
CDR3nt: TGTGCCAGCAGCTTCCGAGGGGGACAGGAGGCCTACGAGCAGTACTTC; CDR3aa: CASSFRGGQEAYEQYF; j_gene: TRBJ2-7; v_gene: TRBV5-5; d_gene: TRBD1; abundance: many
CDR3nt: TGCAGTGGGAAGGGCGGGGCGAGTTATCCAGATACGCAGTATTTT; CDR3aa: CSGKGGASYPDTQYF; j_gene: TRBJ2-3; v_gene: TRBV20-1; d_gene: NA; abundance: many
CDR3nt: TGTGCCAGCAGCTCCCCTGGACTAGCGGAAGAGACCCAGTACTTC; CDR3aa: CASSSPGLAEETQYF; j_gene: TRBJ2-5; v_gene: TRBV7-8; d_gene: TRBD2; abundance: many
CDR3nt: TGCAGTGCTAGAGATCCCGGGACAGGGCACTACGAGCAGTACTTC; CDR3aa: CSARDPGTGHYEQYF; j_gene: TRBJ2-7; v_gene: TRBV20-1; d_gene: TRBD1; abundance: NA
CDR3nt: TGTGCCAGCAGCTTAGATCTTATTGTCAATGAGCAGTTCTTC; CDR3aa: CASSLDLIVNEQFF; j_gene: TRBJ2-1; v_gene: TRBV7-2; d_gene: NA; abundance: many
CDR3nt: TGCGCCAGCAGCTTATCAAGGGACAGGGGGAGGTACGAGCAGTACTTC; CDR3aa: CASSLSRDRGRYEQYF; j_gene: TRBJ2-7; v_gene: TRBV5-1; d_gene: TRBD1; abundance: many
CDR3nt: TGCAGTGTCCAACAGGGGGATCGAGAGACCCAGTACTTC; CDR3aa: CSVQQGDRETQYF; j_gene: TRBJ2-5; v_gene: TRBV20-1; d_gene: TRBD1; abundance: many
CDR3nt: TGCGCCAGCAGACAAACGAACACTGAAGCTTTCTTT; CDR3aa: CASRQTNTEAFF; j_gene: TRBJ1-1; v_gene: TRBV5-1; d_gene: NA; abundance: few
CDR3nt: TGTGCCAGCAGCTTTGGTTCACGGGACCGACTAGCCTTGCAGTTCTTC; CDR3aa: CASSFGSRDRLALQFF; j_gene: TRBJ2-1; v_gene: TRBV5-5; d_gene: TRBD2; abundance: many
CDR3nt: TGCAGTGCGAGAACCGGGACTAGCGGATACAATGAGCAGTTCTTC; CDR3aa: CSARTGTSGYNEQFF; j_gene: TRBJ2-1; v_gene: TRBV20-1; d_gene: TRBD2; abundance: many
CDR3nt: TGTGCCATCAGTGAGAGGGGTTCTAGCGGCCCGGCAGATACGCAGTATTTT; CDR3aa: CAISERGSSGPADTQYF; j_gene: TRBJ2-3; v_gene: TRBV10-3; d_gene: TRBD2; abundance: many
CDR3nt: TGTGCCAGCAGACAGACAGGGTTTACCGGGGAGCTGTTTTTT; CDR3aa: CASRQTGFTGELFF; j_gene: TRBJ2-2; v_gene: TRBV6-6; d_gene: TRBD1; abundance: many
CDR3nt: TGCGCCAGCAGCTTGGCCCTCTCAGATAACTATGGCTACACCTTC; CDR3aa: CASSLALSDNYGYTF; j_gene: TRBJ1-2; v_gene: TRBV5-1; d_gene: NA; abundance: many
CDR3nt: TGTGCCAGCAGCTATCGGGGAAGCGGGGGATGGGATGAGCAGTTCTTC; CDR3aa: CASSYRGSGGWDEQFF; j_gene: TRBJ2-1; v_gene: TRBV7-2; d_gene: TRBD2; abundance: NA
CDR3nt: TGTGCCAGCAGCTTGGGGGACAGATCCCCAAGCACAGATACGCAGTATTTT; CDR3aa: CASSLGDRSPSTDTQYF; j_gene: TRBJ2-3; v_gene: TRBV7-6; d_gene: TRBD1; abundance: many
CDR3nt: TGTGCCAGTAGTATAGGCGACAATGAGCAGTTCTTC; CDR3aa: CASSIGDNEQFF; j_gene: TRBJ2-1; v_gene: TRBV19; d_gene: NA; abundance: NA
CDR3nt: TGCGCCAGCAGCTTGATATCCACCCTTAGGACTGAAGCTTTCTTT; CDR3aa: CASSLISTLRTEAFF; j_gene: TRBJ1-1; v_gene: TRBV5-1; d_gene: NA; abundance: many
CDR3nt: TGTGCCAGCAGATATACCGGGACAGGGGGTGAAAAACTGTTTTTT; CDR3aa: CASRYTGTGGEKLFF; j_gene: TRBJ1-4; v_gene: TRBV12-3/TRBV12-4; d_gene: TRBD1; abundance: many
CDR3nt: TGCAGTGCTAGAGATGAGCGGGGGGGCCGTGGGGCCAACGTCCTGACTTTC; CDR3aa: CSARDERGGRGANVLTF; j_gene: TRBJ2-6; v_gene: TRBV20-1; d_gene: TRBD2; abundance: many